This T cell receptor (beta chain) was sequenced during a study of T-cell reconstitution after alpha-beta-depleted transplantation in children. General observations from the study: After one year, T-cell counts and TCRbeta diversity mostly came from new T cells. Alpha-beta T cells present about two months after transplant were reported to originate from several hundred expanded graft clones.

CDR1 is SEHNR, CDR2 FQNEAQ, per germline (reference sequence). The CDR3 is 12 residues long. This clonotype turned up a few times. Its antigen is as yet unknown. At one end, the junction sequence differs from germline, possibly due to a read error. For TCRbeta, the library was prepared with unique molecular identifiers. TCRdb analysed the PCR reads with MiXCR anew, one entry per CDR3 protein. The sample consists of about 980,000 distinct CDR3 sequences, less than 30% of them appearing once. The sequences come from PBMCs, mostly from graft donor cells, collected 360 days after TCRalphabeta/CD19-depleted stem cell transplant. This sequence was found in a boy under two years old who had a stem cell transplant for SCID, so the T cells may come from the graft donor. The rearrangement uses TRBV7-9 and TRBJ2-4; a possible D gene is TRBD2 (5 bases). The CDR3 DNA is TGTGCCAGCAGCTTAGGGTTAGCGATTCGGTACTTC. It encodes CASSLGLAIRYF.